This T cell receptor beta chain came from a study of blood T cell repertoires in COVID-19. Study at large: Acute-phase and convalescent COVID-19 samples originated in the United States, Italy and Spain. PBMCs, B-cell-depleted T cells, or T cells provided the cDNA or gDNA that made up the material.

The method was immunoSEQ multiplex PCR; TCRdb's version includes in-frame clones alone and lacks a portion of them. This table holds about 130,000 clones, about four fifths found once. Unmatched junction bases numbered 4, after V lost 6 bases and J lost 3 bases. CDR1 is LGHDT, CDR2 YNNKEL, per germline (reference sequence). This CDR3 is built from 13 residues. The clonotype was recovered from a woman between 50 and 59 years old with acute or convalescent COVID-19. V and J are TRBV3-1 (or the pseudogene TRBV3-2) and TRBJ2-5; TRBD1 aligns across 7 bases. The specimen was peripheral blood. CDR3: CASRQGPEETQYF. CDR3 nucleotide sequence: TGTGCCAGCAGACAGGGGCCGGAAGAGACCCAGTACTTC.